A selection of T cell receptor beta chains follows, all from one sample in a study of neurological immune-mediated disorders. In TCRdb, the 5' RACE reads were re-called with MiXCR into one record per CDR3 protein. The table records under 60,000 distinct CDR3 sequences, around 10% of them present only once. Sequenced: PBMCs. The receptors shown here come from a woman aged 40 to 55 with HTLV-1-associated myelopathy (HAM/TSP). Both conserved end residues are part of each CDR3. The D gene is left open where the match is weak. Only some rows state a clone size, as once, few, many or a class for expanded clones.

d_gene | abundance | j_gene | v_gene | CDR3nt | CDR3aa
NA | many | TRBJ1-5 | TRBV10-3 | TGTGCCATCAGTGAGACCGGCAGCCTCAATCAGCCCCAGCATTTT | CAISETGSLNQPQHF
NA | many | TRBJ1-2 | TRBV4-3 | TGCGCCAGCAGCCGAAACATTTGGGATGATGGCTACACCTTC | CASSRNIWDDGYTF
NA | many | TRBJ1-2 | TRBV12-3/TRBV12-4 | TGTGCCAGCGCCCTCAACCGTGGCTACACCTTC | CASALNRGYTF
NA | many | TRBJ1-4 | TRBV5-1 | TGCGCCAGCAGCCCCGAAGGGGCAACTAATGAAAAACTGTTTTTT | CASSPEGATNEKLFF
NA | many | TRBJ2-2 | TRBV24-1 | TGTGCCACCAGGGACAAATTCACCGGGGAGCTGTTTTTT | CATRDKFTGELFF
NA | many | TRBJ1-2 | TRBV5-5 | TGTGCCAGCAGCTCCCGTCCCGATTACTATGGCTACACCTTC | CASSSRPDYYGYTF
TRBD1 | many | TRBJ1-3 | TRBV4-1 | TGCGCCAGCAGCCAAGGGGTGGCAGGACAGGGGATTGGAAACACCATATATTTT | CASSQGVAGQGIGNTIYF
TRBD2 | many | TRBJ2-1 | TRBV20-1 | TGCAGTGCTGAGGACCGCGGGGGTTCCTCCTACAATGAGCAGTTCTTC | CSAEDRGGSSYNEQFF
NA | NA | TRBJ2-7 | TRBV7-3 | TGTGCCAGCAGCCTCTGGACATGGTTTCTATTCTACGAGCAGTACTTC | CASSLWTWFLFYEQYF
NA | many | TRBJ2-5 | TRBV12-3/TRBV12-4 | TGTGCCAGCGCGATCCAAGAGACCCAGTACTTC | CASAIQETQYF
TRBD2 | few | TRBJ2-1 | TRBV18 | TGTGCCAGCTCACGGAGTGGGAGCGGGGGGTCAGACAATGAGCAGTTCTTC | CASSRSGSGGSDNEQFF
NA | medium-sized | TRBJ2-2 | TRBV7-2 | TGTGCCAGCAGAGAAAACACCTGGGAGCTGTTTTTT | CASRENTWELFF
TRBD1 | many | TRBJ2-2 | TRBV2 | TGTGCCAGCAGTGAGGGGGGACAGGGGGTAACCGGGGAGCTGTTTTTT | CASSEGGQGVTGELFF
NA | NA | TRBJ2-3 | TRBV9 | TGTGCCAGCAGCGTATCGGAAGCGGCCTTCACAGATACGCAGTATTTT | CASSVSEAAFTDTQYF
TRBD2 | many | TRBJ2-1 | TRBV28 | TGTGCCAGCAGTTCGGGAGGGGAGACCAATGAGCAGTTCTTC | CASSSGGETNEQFF
NA | many | TRBJ2-2 | TRBV4-1 | TGCGCCAGCAGCTCAATGGGGACGACGAACACCGGGGAGCTGTTTTTT | CASSSMGTTNTGELFF
TRBD1 | few | TRBJ1-1 | TRBV12-3/TRBV12-4 | TGTGCCAGCAGGGCCGGGACAGGGCGTATGGGCACTGAAGCTTTCTTT | CASRAGTGRMGTEAFF
TRBD1 | many | TRBJ2-1 | TRBV5-1 | TGCGCCAGCAGCTTGGCGGGACAGGGATACAATGAGCAGTTCTTC | CASSLAGQGYNEQFF
TRBD1 | NA | TRBJ2-1 | TRBV10-3 | TGTGCCATCAGTCAAGAGACAGGGGCGTACAATGAGCAGTTCTTC | CAISQETGAYNEQFF
TRBD1 | many | TRBJ1-2 | TRBV5-1 | TGCGCCAGCAGCGTCCAGGGGGCAGGGGATGGCTACACCTTC | CASSVQGAGDGYTF
TRBD1 | many | TRBJ2-3 | TRBV5-4 | TGTGCCAGCAGCTCTATACAGGGGCCTGGAGATACGCAGTATTTT | CASSSIQGPGDTQYF
TRBD1 | many | TRBJ1-2 | TRBV5-1 | TGCGCCAGCAGCTTGTACGGGACAGGGGGATATGGCTACACCTTC | CASSLYGTGGYGYTF
NA | many | TRBJ2-1 | TRBV24-1 | TGTGCCGTCAAGACAGGCCGCAATGAGCAGTTCTTC | CAVKTGRNEQFF
TRBD2 | many | TRBJ2-3 | TRBV4-2 | TGTGCCAGCAGCCCGGGACTAGCGGGGGGACCCAGCACAGATACGCAGTATTTT | CASSPGLAGGPSTDTQYF
NA | many | TRBJ2-7 | TRBV24-1 | TGTGCCACCAGTGATTTGCAAGGTGGGGACGAGCAGTACTTC | CATSDLQGGDEQYF
NA | many | TRBJ2-1 | TRBV7-2 | TGTGCCAGCAGCCCGAAACGGGACTCCTACAATGAGCAGTTCTTC | CASSPKRDSYNEQFF
NA | many | TRBJ2-3 | TRBV20-1 | TGCAGTGCTAGAGATGGCGGGGGCACAGATACGCAGTATTTT | CSARDGGGTDTQYF
NA | many | TRBJ1-5 | TRBV12-3/TRBV12-4 | TGTGCCAGCAGTCGTAGCAATCAGCCCCAGCATTTT | CASSRSNQPQHF
TRBD2 | many | TRBJ2-1 | TRBV14 | TGTGCCAGCAGCCTCTGGGCCAGGCGGGGGATCGATGAGCAGTTCTTC | CASSLWARRGIDEQFF
TRBD1 | many | TRBJ1-2 | TRBV7-6 | TGTGCCAGCAGCTTAGTCCCAGGGGGCGGAGGCTACACCTTC | CASSLVPGGGGYTF
TRBD1 | NA | TRBJ2-7 | TRBV6-6 | TGTGCCAGCAGTTCCACTTCCGGGACAGGGAAATCCTACGAGCAGTACTTC | CASSSTSGTGKSYEQYF
TRBD1 | many | TRBJ2-3 | TRBV5-5 | TGTGCCAGCAGCTTGACAGGGGAAACAGATACGCAGTATTTT | CASSLTGETDTQYF
NA | many | TRBJ2-2 | TRBV5-1 | TGCGCCAGCAGCTTGACAGGGAACACCGGGGAGCTGTTTTTT | CASSLTGNTGELFF
TRBD2 | many | TRBJ2-7 | TRBV7-2 | TGTGCCAGCAGCCCCCTAGCGGGGTCCTACGAGCAGTACTTC | CASSPLAGSYEQYF
NA | many | TRBJ1-1 | TRBV29-1 | TGCAGCGTTGAGAGGACAGTTGAAGCTTTCTTT | CSVERTVEAFF
NA | few | TRBJ2-5 | TRBV21-1 | TGTGCCAGCAGCAAAGTTTCCCAGGCCCGGTACTTC | CASSKVSQARYF
NA | many | TRBJ1-1 | TRBV5-1 | TGCGCCAGCAGCCGGATTGAGGGGATGAACACTGAAGCTTTCTTT | CASSRIEGMNTEAFF
NA | many | TRBJ2-7 | TRBV20-1 | TGCAGTGCTAGAGATCTGACGGGGACCGAGCAGTACTTC | CSARDLTGTEQYF
NA | many | TRBJ1-1 | TRBV6-5 | TGTGCCAGCACCCCAAAGGTCGGCGGGGGCAAGAGTGAAGCTTTCTTT | CASTPKVGGGKSEAFF
NA | many | TRBJ1-5 | TRBV20-1 | TGCAGTGCGACCTCTTCGAATAGCAATCAGCCCCAGCATTTT | CSATSSNSNQPQHF